This TCR beta chain was captured by sequencing in a study of T cells in localized non-small cell lung cancer. Findings and limits, study-wide: Only one tumor region went through sequencing, so heterogeneity may still be there. A median of about 58 of the top 100 tumor clones appeared in adjacent lung, which was paired and uninvolved.

The CDR3 is 14 amino acids. V shed 8 bases, J shed 6 bases, and the junction held 7 bases outside the gene matches. Germline-derived CDR1 and CDR2 are MGHDK and SYGVNS. This clone was counted only a few times. Its antigen is still unknown. Sequenced by immunoSEQ multiplex PCR; TCRdb stores in-frame clones only, minus some. Counted here are 15,000 to 20,000 clones, roughly 87% occurring once; the ten biggest clones make up about 29%. V usage is TRBV25-1 and J usage is TRBJ1-2; 12 bases are shared with TRBD1. The origin of this receptor is a male donor at least 60 years old with stage I lung adenocarcinoma. Sequencing used peripheral blood, obtained before any cancer treatment. DNA for the CDR3: TGTGCCAGCGGGGACAGGGGGCGCAGCCATGGCTACACCTTC. As protein: CASGDRGRSHGYTF.